This T cell receptor beta chain is from a study of T-cell reconstitution after alpha-beta-depleted transplantation in children. Researchers prepared the TCRbeta library using unique molecular identifiers, the study reports. TCRdb called the PCR reads again in MiXCR, with one record for every CDR3 protein. Seen here are 190,000 or so distinct CDR3 sequences, roughly 15% observed once, and the top ten hold about 13%. This clonotype has a count of ten or more. In germline, CDR1 is SGHDN, CDR2 FVKESK. The CDR3 contains 16 residues. J gave up 2 bases and V 3 bases, and 3 bases lay outside the gene matches.

The sequencing here drew on PBMCs from the stem cell graft donor, taken from the stem cell graft. V and J are TRBV14 and TRBJ2-1; TRBD2 agrees at 11 bases. The TCR originated in a human donor who donated a stem cell graft to a child with acute lymphoblastic leukemia. In nucleotides, the CDR3 is TGTGCCAGCAGCCATGGGACTAGCGGCCCCTACAATGAGCAGTTCTTC. This sequence encodes CASSHGTSGPYNEQFF.